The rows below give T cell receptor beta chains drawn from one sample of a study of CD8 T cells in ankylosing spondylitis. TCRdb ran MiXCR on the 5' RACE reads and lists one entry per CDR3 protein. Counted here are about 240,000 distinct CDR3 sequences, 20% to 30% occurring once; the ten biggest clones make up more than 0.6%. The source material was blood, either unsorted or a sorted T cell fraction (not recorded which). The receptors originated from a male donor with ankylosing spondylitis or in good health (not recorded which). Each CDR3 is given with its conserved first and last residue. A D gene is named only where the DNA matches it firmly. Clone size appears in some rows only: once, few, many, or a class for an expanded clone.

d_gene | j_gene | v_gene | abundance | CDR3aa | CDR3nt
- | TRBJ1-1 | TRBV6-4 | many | CASIPGVFVATSLHTEAFF | TGTGCCAGCATCCCTGGTGTTTTTGTGGCGACGTCTCTCCACACTGAAGCTTTCTTT
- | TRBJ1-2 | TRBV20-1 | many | CSALSSNYGYTF | TGCAGTGCCCTCTCCTCCAACTATGGCTACACCTTC
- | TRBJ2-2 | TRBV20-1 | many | CSARRGLTTGELFF | TGCAGTGCTCGGCGGGGGCTGACAACCGGGGAGCTGTTTTTT
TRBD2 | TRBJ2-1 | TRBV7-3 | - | CASSSSGGAGNEQFF | TGTGCCAGCAGCTCCAGCGGGGGGGCGGGTAATGAGCAGTTCTTC
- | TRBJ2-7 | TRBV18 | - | CASSPNPGVSGLGEQYF | TGTGCCAGCTCACCAAACCCAGGGGTGTCCGGCTTGGGAGAGCAGTACTTC
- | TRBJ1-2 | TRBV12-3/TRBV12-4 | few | CASSSHTNYGYTF | TGTGCCAGCAGTTCACACACCAACTATGGCTACACCTTC
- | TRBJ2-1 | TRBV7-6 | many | CASSSILDRADEQFF | TGTGCCAGCAGCTCAATCCTCGATCGCGCCGATGAGCAGTTCTTC
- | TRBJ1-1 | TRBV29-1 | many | CSVLGETEAFF | TGCAGCGTCCTAGGGGAGACTGAAGCTTTCTTT
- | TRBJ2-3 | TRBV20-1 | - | CSASSGERGTDTQYF | TGCAGTGCTAGTTCCGGGGAGAGAGGCACAGATACGCAGTATTTT
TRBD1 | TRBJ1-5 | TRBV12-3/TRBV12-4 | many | CASSLPGQGPNQPQHF | TGTGCCAGCAGTTTACCTGGACAGGGCCCCAATCAGCCCCAGCATTTT
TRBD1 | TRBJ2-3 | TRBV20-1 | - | CSARFPGTGSTDTLYF | TGCAGTGCTAGATTCCCCGGGACAGGGTCCACAGATACGCTGTATTTT
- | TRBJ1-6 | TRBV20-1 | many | CSARDRDLNSPLHF | TGCAGTGCTAGAGATCGAGACCTTAATTCACCCCTCCACTTT
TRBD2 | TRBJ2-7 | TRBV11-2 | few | CASSLVAGMVYEQYF | TGTGCCAGCAGCTTAGTAGCGGGAATGGTGTACGAGCAGTACTTC
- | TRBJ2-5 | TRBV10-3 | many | CAISVQETQYF | TGTGCCATCAGTGTGCAAGAGACCCAGTACTTC
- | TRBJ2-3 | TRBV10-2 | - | CASSPTLEDTQYF | TGCGCCAGCAGTCCAACACTAGAGGATACGCAGTATTTT
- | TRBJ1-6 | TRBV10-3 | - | CAIMAGATSPLHF | TGTGCCATCATGGCAGGAGCTACATCACCCCTCCACTTT
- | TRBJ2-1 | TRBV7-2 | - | CASSLQRSSYNEQFF | TGTGCCAGCAGCCTCCAGCGGTCATCCTACAATGAGCAGTTCTTC
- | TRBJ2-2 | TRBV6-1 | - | CASSEGGELFF | TGTGCCAGCAGTGAGGGGGGGGAGCTGTTTTTT
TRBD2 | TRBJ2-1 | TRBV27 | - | CASSLTREDEQFF | TGTGCCAGCAGCCTCACGCGGGAGGATGAGCAGTTCTTC
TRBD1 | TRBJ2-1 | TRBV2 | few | CASRRVPGQGFHEQFF | TGTGCCAGCAGAAGAGTACCGGGACAGGGGTTCCATGAGCAGTTCTTC
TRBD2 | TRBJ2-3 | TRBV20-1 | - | CSASGGANTQYF | TGCAGTGCTAGCGGGGGGGCAAATACGCAGTATTTT
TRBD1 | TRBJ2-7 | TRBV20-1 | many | CSARAQGNEQYF | TGCAGTGCTAGAGCACAGGGGAACGAGCAGTACTTC
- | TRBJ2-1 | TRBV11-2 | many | CASSFGGSNEQFF | TGTGCCAGCAGCTTCGGAGGATCCAATGAGCAGTTCTTC
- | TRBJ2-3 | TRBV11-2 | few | CASSLDKGRPADTQYF | TGTGCCAGCAGCTTAGATAAGGGCAGGCCGGCAGATACGCAGTATTTT
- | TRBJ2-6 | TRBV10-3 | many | CAISETSSGANVLTF | TGTGCCATCAGTGAGACAAGCTCTGGGGCCAACGTCCTGACTTTC
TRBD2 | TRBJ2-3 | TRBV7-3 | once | CASSGRGGRRTDTQYF | TGTGCCAGCAGCGGCCGGGGGGGCCGCCGCACAGATACGCAGTATTTT
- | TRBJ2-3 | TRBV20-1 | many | CSPNSGLRDTQYF | TGCAGTCCAAATTCGGGCCTTAGGGATACGCAGTATTTT
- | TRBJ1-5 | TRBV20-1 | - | CSAPMGAGSNQPQHF | TGCAGTGCCCCGATGGGGGCGGGAAGCAATCAGCCCCAGCATTTT
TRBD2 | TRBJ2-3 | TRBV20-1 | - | CSARKRGSTDTQYF | TGCAGTGCTAGGAAGCGGGGAAGCACAGATACGCAGTATTTT
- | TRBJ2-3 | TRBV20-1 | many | CSARGRRRDPSTDTQYF | TGCAGTGCTAGAGGACGCCGACGGGACCCTAGCACAGATACGCAGTATTTT
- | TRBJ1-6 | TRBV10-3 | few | CASRRGGADFYNSPLHF | TGTGCCTCCCGTCGTGGGGGCGCCGACTTTTATAATTCACCCCTCCACTTT
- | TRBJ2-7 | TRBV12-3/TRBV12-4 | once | CASSLRRVSSYEQYF | TGTGCCAGCAGCCTAAGACGGGTTAGCTCCTACGAGCAGTACTTC
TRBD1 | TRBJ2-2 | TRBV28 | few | CASSHRGSTGELFF | TGTGCCAGCAGCCACAGGGGAAGCACCGGGGAGCTGTTTTTT
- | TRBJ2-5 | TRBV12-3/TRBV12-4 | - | CASSFQGWETQYF | TGTGCCAGCAGTTTTCAGGGATGGGAGACCCAGTACTTC
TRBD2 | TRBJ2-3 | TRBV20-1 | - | CSSKAGGWSDTQYF | TGCAGTTCCAAAGCGGGGGGGTGGTCAGATACGCAGTATTTT
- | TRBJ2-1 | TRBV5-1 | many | CASSPGHEITMRQFF | TGCGCCAGCAGCCCAGGACACGAGATTACAATGAGGCAGTTCTTC
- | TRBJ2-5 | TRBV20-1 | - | CSARRSPRETQYF | TGCAGTGCCCGGAGATCCCCGCGGGAGACCCAGTACTTC
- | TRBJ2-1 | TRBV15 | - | CATSRDYRGRNEQFF | TGTGCCACCAGCAGAGATTATCGGGGGAGGAATGAGCAGTTCTTC
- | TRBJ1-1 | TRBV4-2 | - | CASSQGAGNTEAFF | TGTGCCAGCAGCCAAGGAGCAGGGAACACTGAAGCTTTCTTT
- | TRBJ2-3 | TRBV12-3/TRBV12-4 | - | CASSLGLRGATQYF | TGTGCCAGCAGTCTCGGACTAAGGGGGGCTACGCAGTATTTT
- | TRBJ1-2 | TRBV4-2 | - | CASSQYETELDGYTF | TGTGCCAGCAGCCAATACGAGACGGAACTTGACGGCTACACCTTC
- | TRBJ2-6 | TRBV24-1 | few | CATGPSSGANVLTF | TGTGCCACCGGCCCTAGCTCTGGGGCCAACGTCCTGACTTTC
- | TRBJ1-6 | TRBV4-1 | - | CASSREVAVNSPLHF | TGCGCCAGCAGCCGGGAAGTGGCTGTCAATTCACCCCTCCACTTT
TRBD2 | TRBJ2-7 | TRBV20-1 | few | CSASSVRGVPADEQYF | TGCAGTGCTAGCTCCGTGCGGGGGGTTCCGGCCGACGAGCAGTACTTC
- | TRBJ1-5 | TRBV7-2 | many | CASSGNRDQPQHF | TGTGCCAGCAGCGGAAACAGGGATCAGCCCCAGCATTTT
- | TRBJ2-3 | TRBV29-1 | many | CSVAAVLTDTQYF | TGCAGCGTTGCAGCGGTTCTCACAGATACGCAGTATTTT
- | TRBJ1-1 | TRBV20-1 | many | CSAEAAPGEAFF | TGCAGTGCGGAAGCAGCTCCGGGTGAAGCTTTCTTT
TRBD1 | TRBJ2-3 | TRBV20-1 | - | CSGTGGFTDTQYF | TGCAGCGGGACAGGGGGCTTCACAGATACGCAGTATTTT
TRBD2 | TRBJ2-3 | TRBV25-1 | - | CALPPGGGTTDTQYF | TGTGCCCTTCCGCCGGGCGGGGGGACCACAGATACGCAGTATTTT
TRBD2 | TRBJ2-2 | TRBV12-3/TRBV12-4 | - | CASSSHTSGGNTGELFF | TGTGCCAGCAGTTCTCACACTAGCGGGGGGAACACCGGGGAGCTGTTTTTT
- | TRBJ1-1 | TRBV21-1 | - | CASIEGPGQGGTEAFF | TGTGCCAGCATCGAAGGCCCGGGACAGGGGGGAACTGAAGCTTTCTTT
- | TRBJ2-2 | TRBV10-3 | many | CAISRQAANTGELFF | TGTGCCATCAGCCGACAGGCGGCGAACACCGGGGAGCTGTTTTTT
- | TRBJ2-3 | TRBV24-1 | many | CATSDSARDLTDTQYF | TGTGCCACCAGTGATTCCGCTCGGGACTTGACAGATACGCAGTATTTT
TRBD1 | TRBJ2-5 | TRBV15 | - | CATSRRTGIQETQYF | TGTGCCACCAGCAGAAGGACAGGGATCCAAGAGACCCAGTACTTC
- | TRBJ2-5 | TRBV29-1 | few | CSVPRAGAQETQYF | TGCAGCGTCCCCAGGGCCGGGGCACAAGAGACCCAGTACTTC